This T cell receptor beta chain was observed in a study of OX40 agonist ivuxolimab in advanced cancers. Notes on the study in general: The investigators did not determine what antigen specificity the expanded peripheral T cells had.

The repertoire was sequenced with immunoSEQ multiplex PCR; TCRdb's copy has only in-frame clones and lacks some. Of about 88,000 clones detected, more than 75% appear once; the ten largest clones hold roughly 1.6%. A history of autoimmune disease or systemic immunosuppression excluded patients. In this sample, this clone turned up a few times. The antigen remains undetermined. This TCR derives from an adult with an advanced solid tumor such as melanoma, head and neck, liver or kidney cancer. The sample here was CD4+ or CD8+ T cells sorted from blood, taken in a trial of the OX40 agonist ivuxolimab.

CDR3 in DNA: TGTGCCAGCAGTACAGGGCGAGACACTGAAGCTTTCTTT. Its translation: CASSTGRDTEAFF. The gene calls are TRBV11-2 and TRBJ1-1; D might be TRBD1 (6 bases). V was clipped by 6 bases and J by 3 bases, with 11 bases between them. From germline, CDR1 is SGHAT and CDR2 FQNNGV. The CDR3 runs 13 residues.